This TCR beta chain was recovered during a study of blood T cell repertoires in COVID-19. Study as a whole: The United States, Italy and Spain were the sources of the acute and convalescent COVID-19 samples. The analysed material was cDNA or gDNA that came from T cells, B-cell-depleted T cells, or PBMCs.

As processed by the authors: Amplification from reference gene primers served as the basis for estimated nucleated cell counts. Produced via immunoSEQ multiplex PCR; TCRdb's table is partial and in-frame only. V, J and clone size reflect that table, while D and trimming were determined from the DNA. Of around 100,000 clones detected, about four fifths appear once; the ten largest clones hold roughly 6.2%. Trimming removed 3 bases from V and 8 bases from J, with 10 bases in between. The CDR3 spans 12 residues. Germline V gene data show CDR1 as MNHNS and CDR2 as SASEGT. This sequence joins TRBV6-1 and TRBJ1-2; D is unresolved. This TCR derives from a man in his fifties or sixties with acute or convalescent COVID-19. The specimen was peripheral blood. The CDR3 loop is CASSEGPIGYTF. The DNA for the CDR3 is TGTGCCAGCAGTGAGGGCCCCATCGGCTACACCTTC.